This T cell receptor (beta chain) was sequenced in a study of cytomegalovirus exposure and HLA in healthy donors. The PCR made use of 60 Vbeta and 13 Jbeta primers. Generated by immunoSEQ multiplex PCR, the TCRdb table keeps only in-frame clones and is missing some. The listing records about 74,000 clones. Per the germline V gene, CDR1 is SGHRS and CDR2 is YFSETQ. After removal of 4 bases from V and 2 bases from J, the junction contained 5 bases not matched to a gene. CDR3 length equals 16 residues. The origin of this receptor is a female donor in good health and CMV-seropositive. Specimen: PBMCs. The chain combines TRBV5-1 with TRBJ2-1; TRBD2 matches at 11 bases. The CDR3 DNA is TGCGCCAGCAGCCGGACTAGCGGGCCCACCTACAATGAGCAGTTCTTC. Protein: CASSRTSGPTYNEQFF.